The rows below give T cell receptor beta chains drawn from one sample of a study of T cells in Graves' hyperthyroidism and ophthalmopathy. TCRdb used MiXCR to reprocess the multiplex PCR reads, holding one entry per CDR3 protein. The sample has about 560,000 distinct CDR3 sequences, roughly 17% seen once; the top ten hold 15% to 20%. Sequencing was performed on blood. The receptors were sampled from a woman younger than 30 with Graves' hyperthyroidism. Both conserved end residues are part of each CDR3. A D gene is named only where the DNA matches it firmly. Rows give clone size only sometimes, using once, few, many, or a class for an expanded clone.

clone size	J gene	D gene	V gene	CDR3 protein	CDR3 DNA
many	TRBJ2-1	TRBD2	TRBV11-2	CASSLRGGLAGGPKEEQFF	TGTGCCAGCAGCTTACGGGGGGGACTAGCGGGAGGGCCGAAAGAAGAGCAGTTCTTC
many	TRBJ1-2	.	TRBV29-1	CSASQARGGENGYTF	TGCAGCGCCTCCCAAGCTAGAGGGGGTGAGAATGGCTACACCTTC
many	TRBJ1-5	.	TRBV6-2/TRBV6-3	CASSFRQTYSNQPQHF	TGTGCCAGCAGTTTCAGACAGACATATAGCAATCAGCCCCAGCATTTT
.	TRBJ2-1	TRBD2	TRBV4-2	CASRVASGGVSSYNEQFF	TGTGCCAGCCGGGTGGCTAGCGGGGGGGTCAGCTCCTACAATGAGCAGTTCTTC
many	TRBJ2-1	TRBD2	TRBV6-1	CASSLYRTSGYNEQFF	TGTGCCAGCAGTCTTTACCGGACTAGCGGGTACAATGAGCAGTTCTTC
many	TRBJ2-3	TRBD2	TRBV7-9	CASSSLLGGSSTDTQYF	TGTGCCAGCAGCTCACTCTTGGGAGGGTCCAGCACAGATACGCAGTATTTT
many	TRBJ2-5	TRBD2	TRBV10-2	CASSVGEGPETQYF	TGCGCCAGCAGTGTGGGGGAGGGCCCAGAGACCCAGTACTTC
many	TRBJ2-1	.	TRBV2	CASSVLGYNEQFF	TGTGCCAGCAGTGTACTGGGGTACAATGAGCAGTTCTTC
many	TRBJ2-7	TRBD1	TRBV6-1	CASSGPGQGYEQYF	TGTGCCAGCAGTGGCCCGGGACAGGGCTACGAGCAGTACTTC
.	TRBJ1-3	.	TRBV25-1	CASSPTLGGNTIYF	TGTGCCAGCAGTCCCACCTTAGGGGGAAACACCATATATTTT
many	TRBJ2-1	.	TRBV11-2	CASSLLQWGYNEQFF	TGTGCCAGCAGCTTACTCCAATGGGGTTACAATGAGCAGTTCTTC
many	TRBJ1-1	.	TRBV7-6	CASSSSWRDYNEGQAFF	TGTGCCAGCAGCTCCAGTTGGAGGGATTATAATGAGGGACAAGCTTTCTTT
.	TRBJ2-7	.	TRBV6-6	CASSYSLLDSLGAPYEQYF	TGTGCCAGCAGTTACTCGCTCCTCGACTCCTTAGGGGCCCCCTACGAGCAGTACTTC
.	TRBJ2-2	.	TRBV9	CASSVDLPQNTGELFF	TGTGCCAGCAGCGTAGATCTCCCACAGAACACCGGGGAGCTGTTTTTT
many	TRBJ1-5	.	TRBV2	CASRDNSINQPQHF	TGTGCCAGCAGAGACAACAGTATCAATCAGCCCCAGCATTTT
many	TRBJ1-1	.	TRBV12-3/TRBV12-4	CASSFGSKTAEAFF	TGTGCCAGCAGTTTTGGTTCCAAGACCGCTGAAGCTTTCTTT
many	TRBJ2-3	TRBD2	TRBV12-3/TRBV12-4	CASSFSSGRGTDTQYF	TGTGCCAGCAGTTTTTCTAGCGGGAGGGGTACAGATACGCAGTATTTT
many	TRBJ2-7	.	TRBV12-3/TRBV12-4	CASSPGDRSYEQYF	TGTGCCAGCAGTCCGGGCGACAGATCCTACGAGCAGTACTTC
few	TRBJ1-3	.	TRBV19	CASSMSVGMGSGNTIYF	TGTGCCAGTAGTATGTCGGTGGGGATGGGCTCTGGAAACACCATATATTTT
many	TRBJ2-5	.	TRBV28	CASSLKGMETQYF	TGTGCCAGCAGTTTAAAGGGAATGGAGACCCAGTACTTC
few	TRBJ1-1	TRBD1	TRBV11-2	CASSLIPETGFLGTEAFF	TGTGCCAGCAGCTTAATACCCGAGACAGGGTTCTTGGGGACTGAAGCTTTCTTT